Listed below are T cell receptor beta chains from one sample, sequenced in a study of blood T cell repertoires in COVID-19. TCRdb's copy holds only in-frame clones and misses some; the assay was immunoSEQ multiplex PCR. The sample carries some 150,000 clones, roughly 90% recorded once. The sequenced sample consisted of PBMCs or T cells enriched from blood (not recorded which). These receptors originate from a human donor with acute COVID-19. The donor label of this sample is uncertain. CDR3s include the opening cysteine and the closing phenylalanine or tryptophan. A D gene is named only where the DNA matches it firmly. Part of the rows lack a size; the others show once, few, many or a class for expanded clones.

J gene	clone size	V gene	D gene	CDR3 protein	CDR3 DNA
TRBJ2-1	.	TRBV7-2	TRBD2	CASSLTSGGRFNEQFF	TGTGCCAGCAGCTTAACTTCGGGGGGGAGGTTCAATGAGCAGTTCTTC
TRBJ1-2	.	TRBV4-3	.	CASSLDQGSYYGYTF	TGCGCCAGCAGCCTAGATCAGGGGTCTTACTATGGCTACACCTTC
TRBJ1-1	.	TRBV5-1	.	CASSLARVNTEAFF	TGCGCCAGCAGCTTGGCTCGGGTGAACACTGAAGCTTTCTTT
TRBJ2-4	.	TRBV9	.	CASSGTTGPWINIQYF	TGTGCCAGCAGCGGTACCACAGGGCCGTGGATAAACATTCAGTACTTC
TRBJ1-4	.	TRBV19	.	CASSIAAGEKLFF	TGTGCCAGTAGTATAGCGGCGGGGGAAAAACTGTTTTTT
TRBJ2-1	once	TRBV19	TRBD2	CASSILAGGPNEQFF	TGTGCCAGTAGTATACTAGCGGGGGGGCCCAATGAGCAGTTCTTC
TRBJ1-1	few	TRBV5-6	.	CASSSDTYTEAFF	TGTGCCAGCAGCTCCGACACGTACACTGAAGCTTTCTTT
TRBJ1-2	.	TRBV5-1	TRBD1	CASSPEGQGPAIYTF	TGCGCCAGCAGCCCAGAGGGACAGGGGCCTGCGATCTACACCTTC
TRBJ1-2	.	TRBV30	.	CAWSGGGSRYGYTF	TGTGCCTGGAGTGGGGGAGGGTCCCGCTATGGCTACACCTTC
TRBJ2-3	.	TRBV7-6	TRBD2	CASSPGTSGDSTDTQYF	TGTGCCAGCAGTCCCGGGACTAGCGGGGATAGCACAGATACGCAGTATTTT
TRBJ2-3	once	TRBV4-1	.	CASSPWRGEVADTQYF	TGCGCCAGCAGCCCCTGGCGGGGCGAAGTTGCAGATACGCAGTATTTT
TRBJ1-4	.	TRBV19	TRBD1	CASNQGAANEKLFF	TGTGCCAGTAACCAGGGGGCGGCTAATGAAAAACTGTTTTTT
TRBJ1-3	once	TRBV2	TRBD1	CASSPGGSGNTIYF	TGTGCCAGCAGTCCAGGGGGCTCTGGAAACACCATATATTTT
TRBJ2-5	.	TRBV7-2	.	CASSPRRGETQYF	TGTGCCAGCAGCCCAAGGCGGGGAGAGACCCAGTACTTC
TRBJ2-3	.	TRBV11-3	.	CASSTVGADTQYF	TGTGCCAGCAGCACTGTCGGGGCAGATACGCAGTATTTT
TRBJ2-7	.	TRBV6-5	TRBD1	CASRSGQGFDEQYF	TGTGCCAGCAGGTCGGGACAGGGTTTCGACGAGCAGTACTTC
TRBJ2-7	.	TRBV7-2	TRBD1	CASSLVARGIYEQYF	TGTGCCAGCAGCTTAGTGGCCAGGGGGATCTACGAGCAGTACTTC
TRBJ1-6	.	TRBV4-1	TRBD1	CASSQLIGQGGNSPLHF	TGCGCCAGCAGCCAACTTATCGGACAGGGAGGTAATTCACCCCTCCACTTT
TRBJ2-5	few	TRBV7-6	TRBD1	CASSLAGTGGGKTQYF	TGTGCCAGCAGCTTAGCCGGGACAGGGGGCGGGAAGACCCAGTACTTC
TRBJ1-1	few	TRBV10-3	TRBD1	CAIAGTGTLNTEAFF	TGTGCCATCGCCGGGACAGGGACTTTGAACACTGAAGCTTTCTTT
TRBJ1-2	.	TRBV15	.	CATQGSRDYGYTF	TGTGCCACCCAGGGCTCCAGGGACTATGGCTACACCTTC
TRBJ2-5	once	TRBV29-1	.	CSVGGTWETQYF	TGCAGCGTGGGAGGAACATGGGAGACCCAGTACTTC
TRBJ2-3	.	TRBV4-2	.	CASSQPQAGIGTDTQYF	TGTGCCAGCAGCCAACCCCAGGCAGGGATCGGCACAGATACGCAGTATTTT
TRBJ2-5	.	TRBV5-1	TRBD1	CASSLGQGATETQYF	TGCGCCAGCAGCTTGGGACAGGGGGCGACGGAGACCCAGTACTTC
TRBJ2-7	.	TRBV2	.	CASSQHEGEQYF	TGTGCCAGCAGTCAACACGAGGGCGAGCAGTACTTC
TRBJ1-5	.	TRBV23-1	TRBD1	CASSQCPRTGVSNQPQHF	TGCGCCAGCAGTCAATGCCCTAGGACAGGGGTTAGCAATCAGCCCCAGCATTTT
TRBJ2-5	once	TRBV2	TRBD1	CASSSGTVAETQYF	TGTGCCAGCAGTTCCGGGACAGTTGCAGAGACCCAGTACTTC
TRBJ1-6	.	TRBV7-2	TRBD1	CASSRLADRGWNSPLHF	TGTGCCAGCAGCCGGCTCGCGGACAGGGGGTGGAATTCACCCCTCCACTTT